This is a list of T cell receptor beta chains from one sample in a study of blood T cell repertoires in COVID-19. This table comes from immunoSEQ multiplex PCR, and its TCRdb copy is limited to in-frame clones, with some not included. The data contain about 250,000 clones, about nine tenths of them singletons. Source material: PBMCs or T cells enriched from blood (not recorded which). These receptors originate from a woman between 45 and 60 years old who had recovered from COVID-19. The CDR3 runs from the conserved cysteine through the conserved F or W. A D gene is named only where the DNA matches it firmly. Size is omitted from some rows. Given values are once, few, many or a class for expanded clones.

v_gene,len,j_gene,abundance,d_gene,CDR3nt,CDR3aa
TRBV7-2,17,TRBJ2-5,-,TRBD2,TGTGCCAGCAGCTTTGGTAGCGGGAGGGCCGTGGAGGAGACCCAGTACTTC,CASSFGSGRAVEETQYF
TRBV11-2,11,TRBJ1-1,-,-,TGTGCCAGCGGGGCAGGTGGGGAAGCTTTCTTT,CASGAGGEAFF
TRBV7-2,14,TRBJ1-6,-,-,TGTGCCAGCAGCTCACAGGGTGTACCTTCACCCCTCCACTTT,CASSSQGVPSPLHF
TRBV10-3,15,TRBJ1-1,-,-,TGTGCCATCAGTGCGGAGGGGAGGGGGAACACTGAAGCTTTCTTT,CAISAEGRGNTEAFF
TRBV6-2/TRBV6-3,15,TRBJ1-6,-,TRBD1,TGTGCCAGCAGCCGCCGGGACAGAAGGGATTCACCCCTCCACTTT,CASSRRDRRDSPLHF
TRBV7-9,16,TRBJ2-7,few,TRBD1,TGTGCCAGCATCAAAACTCCGGGACAGGGGTCCTACGAGCAGTACTTC,CASIKTPGQGSYEQYF
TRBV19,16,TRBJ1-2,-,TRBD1,TGTGCCAGTACCAAGAGTCCCGGGACAGGTTTCTATGGCTACACCTTC,CASTKSPGTGFYGYTF
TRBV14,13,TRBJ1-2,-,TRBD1,TGTGCCAGCAGCCAGAGCAGGGGGAGCGGCTACACCTTC,CASSQSRGSGYTF
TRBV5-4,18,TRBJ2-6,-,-,TGTGCCAGCAGCTTGGCACCGGGGGGCCTCTCTGGGGCCAACGTCCTGACTTTC,CASSLAPGGLSGANVLTF
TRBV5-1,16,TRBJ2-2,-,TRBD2,TGCGCCAGCAGCTTTCAGACTAGCGGGATATCAGGGGAGCTGTTTTTT,CASSFQTSGISGELFF
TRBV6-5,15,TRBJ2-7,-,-,TGTGCCAGCAGTTACTCGGGGGCTGAAATTTACGAGCAGTACTTC,CASSYSGAEIYEQYF
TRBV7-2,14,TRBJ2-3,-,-,TGTGCCAGCAGCTTAAGGGGGAGCACAGATACGCAGTATTTT,CASSLRGSTDTQYF
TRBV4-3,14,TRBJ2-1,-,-,TGCGCCAGCAGCAGAAGCGGCTCCTACAATGAGCAGTTCTTC,CASSRSGSYNEQFF
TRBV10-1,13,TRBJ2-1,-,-,TGCGCCAGCAGTGAGAATCTGTACAATGAGCAGTTCTTC,CASSENLYNEQFF
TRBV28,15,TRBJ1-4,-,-,TGTGCCAGCAGTTTTAGGGGCAGTGGTGATGAAAAACTGTTTTTT,CASSFRGSGDEKLFF
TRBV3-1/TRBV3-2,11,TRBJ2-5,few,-,TGTGCCAGCAGCCAGTCGGAGACCCAGTACTTC,CASSQSETQYF
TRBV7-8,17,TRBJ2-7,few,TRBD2,TGTGCCAGCAGCGGTAACCGGGAAGCGGGAGTTCCTGGCGAGCAGTACTTC,CASSGNREAGVPGEQYF
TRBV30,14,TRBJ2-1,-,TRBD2,TGTGCCTGGAACGGGAGGACGACCTACAATGAGCAGTTCTTC,CAWNGRTTYNEQFF
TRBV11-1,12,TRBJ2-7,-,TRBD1,TGTGCCAGCAGCCGACAGGGGTACGAGCAGTACTTC,CASSRQGYEQYF
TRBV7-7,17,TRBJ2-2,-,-,TGTGCTAGCAGCTTAGTTGGTCCAGGGGCTACGACCGGGGAGCTGTTTTTT,CASSLVGPGATTGELFF
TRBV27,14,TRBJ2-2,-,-,TGTGCCAGCCGATCAAATAGGAACACCGGGGAGCTGTTTTTT,CASRSNRNTGELFF
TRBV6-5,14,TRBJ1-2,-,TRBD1,TGTGCCAGCAGCCCGGACAGGGGTGGCTATGGCTACACCTTC,CASSPDRGGYGYTF
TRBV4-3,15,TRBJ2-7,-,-,TGCGCCAGCAGCCAGGGCCCTAACCTCCCCTACGAGCAGTACTTC,CASSQGPNLPYEQYF
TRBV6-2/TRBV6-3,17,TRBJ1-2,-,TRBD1,TGTGCCAGCAGTTCCCACAGGGGACTTACTCCTAACTATGGCTACACCTTC,CASSSHRGLTPNYGYTF
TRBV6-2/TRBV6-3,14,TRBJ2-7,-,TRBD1,TGTGCCAGCAGTCGCGGGACAGGGAAAGCCGAGCAGTACTTC,CASSRGTGKAEQYF
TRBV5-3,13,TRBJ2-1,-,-,TGTGCCAGAAGCTCACACAGAAACAATGAGCAGTTCTTC,CARSSHRNNEQFF
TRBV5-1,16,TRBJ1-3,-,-,TGCGCCAGCAGCTCCCAAGGGGGTTTCTCTGGAAACACCATATATTTT,CASSSQGGFSGNTIYF
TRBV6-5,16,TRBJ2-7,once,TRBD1,TGTGCCAGCAGTTACTTGGCCGGGGACAGGCGTTACGAGCAGTACTTC,CASSYLAGDRRYEQYF